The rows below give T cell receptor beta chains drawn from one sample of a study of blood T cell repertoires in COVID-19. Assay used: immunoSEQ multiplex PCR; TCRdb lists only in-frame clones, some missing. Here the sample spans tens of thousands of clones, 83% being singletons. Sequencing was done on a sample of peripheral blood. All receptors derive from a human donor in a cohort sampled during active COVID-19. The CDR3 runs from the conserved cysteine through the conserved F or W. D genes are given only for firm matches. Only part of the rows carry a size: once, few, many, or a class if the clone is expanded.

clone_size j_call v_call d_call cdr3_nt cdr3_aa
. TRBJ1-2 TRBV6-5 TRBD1 TGTGCCAGCAGCCCGGACAGGGCTTCCTATGGCTACACCTTC CASSPDRASYGYTF
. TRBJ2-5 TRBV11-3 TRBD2 TGTGCCAGCAGCTTAGGCGGGAGGGGCCAAGAGACCCAGTACTTC CASSLGGRGQETQYF
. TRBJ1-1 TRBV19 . TGTGCCAGTAGTATAGTGGGAGGCAGCCTGAACACTGAAGCTTTCTTT CASSIVGGSLNTEAFF
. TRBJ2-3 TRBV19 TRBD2 TGTGCCAGTACCTTGGGGGGGGTAGGCACAGATACGCAGTATTTT CASTLGGVGTDTQYF
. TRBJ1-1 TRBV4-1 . TGCGCCAGCAGCCAACCCTTCTCACGGCGGGGAGACGAAGCTTTCTTT CASSQPFSRRGDEAFF
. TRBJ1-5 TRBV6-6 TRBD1 TGTGCCAGCAGTTACGACAGGGCGAGCAATCAGCCCCAGCATTTT CASSYDRASNQPQHF
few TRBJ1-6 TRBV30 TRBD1 TGTGCCTGGGCGAGGGACAGGGGACGATCACCCCTCCACTTT CAWARDRGRSPLHF
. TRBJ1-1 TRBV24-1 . TGTGCCACCCGGGGGAACACTGAAGCTTTCTTT CATRGNTEAFF
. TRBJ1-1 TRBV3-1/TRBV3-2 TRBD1 TGTGCCAGCAGCCAGACAGGGGAAGCTTTCTTT CASSQTGEAFF
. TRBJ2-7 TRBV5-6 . TGTGCCAGCAGCTTGGCCCGTAGTGGGGCCCCCCACTACGAGCAGTACTTC CASSLARSGAPHYEQYF
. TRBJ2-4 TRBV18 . TGTGCCAGCTCTCAATCAGGGCCGGAAAACATTCAGTACTTC CASSQSGPENIQYF
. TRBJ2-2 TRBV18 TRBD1 TGTGCCAGCTCAATCGCAGGACAGGGGAACACCGGGGAGCTGTTTTTT CASSIAGQGNTGELFF
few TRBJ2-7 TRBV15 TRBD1 TGTGCCACCAGCAGAGATCGACAGGGGTACTACGAGCAGTACTTC CATSRDRQGYYEQYF
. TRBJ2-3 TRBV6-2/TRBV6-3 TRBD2 TGTGCCAGCAGTTATGGGGGGGGGACGGCCCGAGATACGCAGTATTTT CASSYGGGTARDTQYF
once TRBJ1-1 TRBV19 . TGTGCCAGTAGTATAAGGCCAGGGCAGTTGAACACTGAAGCTTTCTTT CASSIRPGQLNTEAFF
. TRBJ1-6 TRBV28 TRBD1 TGTGCCAGCAGTCTAAGTAGGGACAGGGGGTTAAATTCACCCCTCCACTTT CASSLSRDRGLNSPLHF
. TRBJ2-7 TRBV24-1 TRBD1 TGTGCCACCAGTACCGGGACAGGGGTTTGGGACGAGCAGTACTTC CATSTGTGVWDEQYF
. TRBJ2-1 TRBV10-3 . TGTGCCATCAATCACGGTGACTACAATGAGCAGTTCTTC CAINHGDYNEQFF
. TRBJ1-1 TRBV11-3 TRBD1 TGTGCCAGCAGCCCAGGACAGGGGTTTCTGAGCACTGAAGCTTTCTTT CASSPGQGFLSTEAFF
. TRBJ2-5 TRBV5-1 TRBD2 TGCGCCAGCAGCTTGGGGGAGACTAGCGGGCAAGAGACCCAGTACTTC CASSLGETSGQETQYF
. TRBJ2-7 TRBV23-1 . TGCGCCAGCAGTCAATCGATCCAGGGGGAGCAGTACTTC CASSQSIQGEQYF
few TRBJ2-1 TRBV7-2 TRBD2 TGTGCCAGCAGCATAAGCGGGACCATCAATGAGCAGTTCTTC CASSISGTINEQFF
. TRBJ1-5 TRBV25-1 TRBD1 TGTGCCAGCAGCGCGACAGGGGTTTTGTGGCCCCAGCATTTT CASSATGVLWPQHF
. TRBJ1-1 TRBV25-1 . TGTGCCAGCAGTAGCGGTCTAAACACTGAAGCTTTCTTT CASSSGLNTEAFF
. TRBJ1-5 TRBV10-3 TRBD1 TGTGCCATCAGTGAACGACAGGGGGCAGGTCAGCCCCAGCATTTT CAISERQGAGQPQHF
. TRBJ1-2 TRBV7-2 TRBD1 TGTGCCAGCAGCGCCGGACAGGGGGGCTACACCTTC CASSAGQGGYTF
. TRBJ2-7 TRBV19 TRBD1 TGTGCCAGTAGTATCAGGTCCGGGACAGGGTCCGGCGAGCAGTACTTC CASSIRSGTGSGEQYF
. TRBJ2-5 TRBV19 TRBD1 TGTGCCAGTAGTACCCCCGGGACAGAAGAGACCCAGTACTTC CASSTPGTEETQYF
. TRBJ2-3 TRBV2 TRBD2 TGTGCCAGCAGCAATCCCGCGATGGTCGGCGGGGGGGCCGCAGATACGCAGTATTTT CASSNPAMVGGGAADTQYF
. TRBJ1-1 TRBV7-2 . TGTGCCAGCAGCTTCCCCGGGGGGGGGACTGAAGCTTTCTTT CASSFPGGGTEAFF
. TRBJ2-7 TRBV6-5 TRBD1 TGTGCCAGCAGTTACCGAAATTCAGGGGGCGACGAGCAGTACTTC CASSYRNSGGDEQYF
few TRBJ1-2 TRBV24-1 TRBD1 TGTGCCACCAGTGATGCACACGGGACAGGGGTTTATGGCTACACCTTC CATSDAHGTGVYGYTF
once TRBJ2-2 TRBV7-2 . TGTGCCAGCAGCCCTAACACCGGGGAGCTGTTTTTT CASSPNTGELFF
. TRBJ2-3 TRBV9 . TGTGCCAGCAGCGTAGCTACCTACACAGATACGCAGTATTTT CASSVATYTDTQYF
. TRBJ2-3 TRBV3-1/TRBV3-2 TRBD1 TGTGCCAGCAGCCAAGCCATGACAGGGGGCTGTTCATATTGGTTCGCAGATACGCAGTATTTT CASSQAMTGGCSYWFADTQYF
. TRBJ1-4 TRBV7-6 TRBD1 TGTGCCAGCAGCCAGTGGACAGGGATTAATGAAAAACTGTTTTTT CASSQWTGINEKLFF
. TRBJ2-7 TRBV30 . TGTGCCTGGGGCAGGGGAAGGGTGGAGCAGTACTTC CAWGRGRVEQYF
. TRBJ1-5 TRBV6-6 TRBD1 TGTGCCAGCAGAGCAGGGGGCTTCAGCAATCAGCCCCAGCATTTT CASRAGGFSNQPQHF
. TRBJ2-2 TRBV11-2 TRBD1 TGTGCCAGCAGCTACGGACAGGGGACCGGGGAGCTGTTTTTT CASSYGQGTGELFF
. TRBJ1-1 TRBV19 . TGTGCCAGTAGTATCCGGGGGAGGGGCACTGAAGCTTTCTTT CASSIRGRGTEAFF
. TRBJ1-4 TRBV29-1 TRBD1 TGCAGCGTCAGGGACAGGGGTTCTGAAAAACTGTTTTTT CSVRDRGSEKLFF
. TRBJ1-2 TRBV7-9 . TGTGCCAGCAGCTTAGGACAAATAAATGGCTACACCTTC CASSLGQINGYTF
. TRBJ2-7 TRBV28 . TGTGCCATAAACAGGGTAGGGGGCTACGAGCAGTACTTC CAINRVGGYEQYF
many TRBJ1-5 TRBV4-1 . TGCGCCAGCAGCCCCCGTCAGGGGAGCAATCAGCCCCAGCATTTT CASSPRQGSNQPQHF
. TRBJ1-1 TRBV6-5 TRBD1 TGTGCCAGCAGCGGGACAGCCATCACTGAAGCTTTCTTT CASSGTAITEAFF
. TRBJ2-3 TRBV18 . TGTGCCAGCTCACCCGCGGGGGCGACTTCAGATACGCAGTATTTT CASSPAGATSDTQYF
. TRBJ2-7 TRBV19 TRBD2 TGTGCCAGTAGTATAAGATCGGGGGGGTACGAGCAGTACTTC CASSIRSGGYEQYF
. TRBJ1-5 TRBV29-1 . TGCAGCGTTTCCTTGGGGGCTAGTGGCAATCAGCCCCAGCATTTT CSVSLGASGNQPQHF
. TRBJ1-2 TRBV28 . TGTGCCAGCAGCAACAGGCCTTCTAACTATGGCTACACCTTC CASSNRPSNYGYTF